The 14 T cell receptor beta chains below all came from one sample that was sequenced in a study of Siglec-9 on CD8 T cells in melanoma. Data came from immunoSEQ multiplex PCR; TCRdb stores just in-frame clones and leaves some out. The sample consists of tens of thousands of clones, around three quarters of them appearing once. Sequencing was performed on Siglec-9- CD8+ T cells sorted from blood. Receptors originate from a human donor in good health.

V usage is TRBV27 and J usage is TRBJ2-2; D might be TRBD1 (6 bases). The CDR3 is 15 amino acids. Germline V gene sequence: CDR1 MNHEY, CDR2 SMNVEV (reference sequence). Trimming stripped 1 base from V and 7 bases from J, with 13 bases between. For the CDR3, the DNA is TGTGCCAGCAGTTTATACTGGGGGCATAACGGGGAGCTGTTTTTT. Residues: CASSLYWGHNGELFF.

This chain links TRBV29-1 with TRBJ1-1; D unclear. Germline loops: CDR1 SQVTM, CDR2 ANQGSEA. The V end was cut by 5 bases, the J end by 0 bases, with 7 bases between. This CDR3 is 12 amino acids long. The chain's CDR3 is CSVHGLNTEAFF. The CDR3 DNA is TGCAGCGTTCACGGACTGAACACTGAAGCTTTCTTT. The variable domain in full, completed from reference TRBV29-1 and TRBJ1-1, reads SAVISQKPSRDICQRGTSLTIQCQVDSQVTMMFWYRQQPGQSLTLIATANQGSEATYESGFVIDKFPISRPNLTFSTLTVSNMSPEDSSIYLCSVHGLNTEAFFGQGTRLTVV.

In this sample, this clone turned up a few times. The genes are TRBV4-1 and TRBJ1-5; the D is unclear. CDR1 and CDR2 (germline): MGHRA, YSYEKL. Trimming removed 2 bases at V and 2 bases at J, with 13 bases between. The CDR3 is 16 amino acids. CDR3 in DNA: TGCGCCAGCAGCCAACGGACGGAACGGGGCAATCAGCCCCAGCATTTT. The encoded protein is CASSQRTERGNQPQHF.

The V call is TRBV6-9, the J call TRBJ2-7; maybe TRBD1 (6 bases). Per germline, CDR1 MNHGY and CDR2 SVAAGI. V was shortened by 3 bases and J by 1 base, with 10 bases between the two germline ends. The CDR3 consists of 14 residues. CDR3 region: CASSYLGASYEQYF. CDR3 DNA sequence: TGTGCCAGCAGTTACCTGGGGGCGTCCTACGAGCAGTACTTC.

CDR3 nucleotides: TGTGCCAGCAGCTTAAGTCCATCCAGGGGGAGAGGCTACACCTTC. Its translation is CASSLSPSRGRGYTF. This chain links TRBV7-8 with TRBJ1-2; 7 bases align to TRBD1. This CDR3 is built from 15 residues. CDR1 is SGHVS and CDR2 is FQNEAQ in the germline V gene. The junction had 11 bases not matched to a gene; V was cut back by 2 bases and J by 8 bases.

The chain has TRBV28 and TRBJ2-7; TRBD2 matches at 11 bases. The CDR3 runs to 13 residues. With 8 bases clipped from V and 2 bases from J, the junction kept 2 bases outside the gene matches. CDR1 is MDHEN and CDR2 is SYDVKM in the germline V gene. As DNA, the CDR3 is TGTGCCAGCCAGACTAGCGGGGCCTACGAGCAGTACTTC. This codes for CASQTSGAYEQYF.

This sequence joins TRBV4-1 and TRBJ2-7; D not certain. Germline CDR1 reads MGHRA; CDR2 reads YSYEKL. The CDR3 spans 16 residues. The ends were cut back, 0 bases at V and 0 bases at J, with 12 bases in the middle. CDR3 bases: TGCGCCAGCAGCCAAGAAGGGCTCCAGTACTCCTACGAGCAGTACTTC. As protein: CASSQEGLQYSYEQYF.

This clone was seen only a few times. The gene calls are TRBV27 and TRBJ1-1; 7 nucleotides agree with TRBD1. CDR1 and CDR2 (germline): MNHEY, SMNVEV (reference sequence). The V gene end was trimmed by 5 bases and the J gene end by 0 bases; junction bases not matched to a gene: 3. The CDR3 has 14 amino acids. The CDR3 DNA sequence: TGTGCCAGCAGTCTCACAGGGGTGAACACTGAAGCTTTCTTT. It translates to CASSLTGVNTEAFF.

The V gene is TRBV2, the J gene TRBJ2-7, with D unclear. Trimming pared 1 base from V and 6 bases from J, leaving 4 bases between. Looked up from germline, CDR1 is SNHLY and CDR2 is FYNNEI. This CDR3 region has 11 residues. CDR3 sequence (DNA): TGTGCCAGCAGTGAAGAGGGCGAGCAGTACTTC. It translates to CASSEEGEQYF.

This rearrangement joins TRBV21-1 to TRBJ2-7; the D call TRBD2 from the table was never checked on the DNA. TRBV21-1 is noted as a pseudogene. This CDR3 contains 19 residues. CDR3 sequence (DNA): TGTGCCAGCAGCAATAACACATCGGGACTATCCGCTCCCGGTTACGAGCAGTACGTC. It translates to CASSNNTSGLSAPGYEQYV.

The chain employs TRBV28 and TRBJ2-1; D is uncertain. The CDR3 extends over 12 amino acids. V lost 3 bases, J lost 9 bases, and 9 bases lay in between. Germline V gives CDR1 MDHEN, CDR2 SYDVKM. This CDR3 is CASSFGVGEQFF. DNA of the CDR3: TGTGCCAGCAGTTTTGGGGTTGGTGAGCAGTTCTTC.

V usage is TRBV5-4 and J usage is TRBJ1-6; D is undetermined. Germline loops: CDR1 SGHNT, CDR2 YYREEE (reference sequence). Trimming cost V 2 bases and J 5 bases, with 11 bases left between them. The CDR3 is 15 amino acids. CDR3 in DNA: TGTGCCAGCAGCTTCGGTAACGGGGATAATTCACCCCTCCACTTT. Translating gives CASSFGNGDNSPLHF.

The V call is TRBV19, the J call TRBJ1-2; D is uncertain. This CDR3 has 14 residues. V was clipped by 3 bases and J by 6 bases, with 14 bases between them. Per germline, CDR1 LNHDA and CDR2 SQIVND (reference sequence). The CDR3 DNA reads as TGTGCCAGTAGTATTTTCGAGGGTTCCGATGGCTACACCTTC. Protein sequence: CASSIFEGSDGYTF.

The chain links TRBV7-9 to TRBJ2-2; TRBD1 might be the D (6 bases). The V and J ends lost 1 base and 4 bases respectively, with 22 bases between them. Per germline, CDR1 SEHNR and CDR2 FQNEAQ (reference sequence). This CDR3 contains 19 residues. The CDR3 protein is CASSLGGLRPGVSTGELFF. The CDR3 coding sequence is TGTGCCAGCAGCTTAGGGGGTTTGCGGCCAGGGGTGAGCACCGGGGAGCTGTTTTTT.